These 15 T cell receptor beta chains were all obtained from the same sample, sequenced in a study of molecular identifiers for immune sequencing clone quantification. TCRdb re-derived calls from the PCR reads in MiXCR, one entry per CDR3 protein. The table has around 300,000 distinct CDR3 sequences, roughly a quarter seen once. The sequenced material came from naive CD8+ T cells from blood, with Jurkat cell RNA spiked in. Subset of the sample: FACS-sorted CD8+CD4-CCR7+CD45RA+ naive T cells. The source of these receptors is a human donor in good health. Some libraries in this study had Jurkat cell RNA spiked in.

In its sample, this clonotype was seen a few times. The chain couples TRBV14 to TRBJ2-3; D is possibly TRBD2 (6 bases). The germline V and J ends were trimmed by 1 base and 8 bases, with 13 bases remaining between them. The CDR3 covers 14 residues. Germline values: CDR1 SGHDN, CDR2 FVKESK. In DNA form, the CDR3 reads TGTGCCAGCAGCCAAGTCGGTACCGGGGGTACGCAGTATTTT. Its translation: CASSQVGTGGTQYF.

This clonotype was observed at least ten times. This chain connects TRBV28 to TRBJ2-3; possibly TRBD2 for D (5 bases). CDR1 is MDHEN and CDR2 is SYDVKM in the germline V gene. The V gene lost 7 bases and the J gene lost 0 bases, with 20 bases spanning the gap. The CDR3 sequence is 17 residues long. The CDR3 nucleotides are TGTGCCAGCATTCCACCGGACGGGGTATTCAGCACAGATACGCAGTATTTT. Translating gives CASIPPDGVFSTDTQYF.

This clonotype turned up a few times. V and J are TRBV2 and TRBJ2-7; 7 bases align to TRBD1. The CDR3 runs to 13 residues. Germline CDR1 is SNHLY and CDR2 is FYNNEI. V lost 5 bases, J lost 4 bases, and 5 bases stayed unmatched. The CDR3 loop reads CASSNVGQYEQYF. The DNA for the CDR3 is TGTGCCAGCAGTAACGTGGGACAGTACGAGCAGTACTTC.

V usage is TRBV5-3 and J usage is TRBJ2-2; TRBD2 matches at 7 bases. Being an ORF, TRBV5-3 has a function that is uncertain. V was pared by 8 bases and J by 4 bases, with 14 bases of the junction left unmatched. The CDR3 runs 16 residues. The chain's CDR3 is CASSQVRDYLTGELFF. The CDR3 nucleotides are TGTGCCAGCAGCCAAGTCCGGGACTACCTCACCGGGGAGCTGTTTTTT.

This clonotype was seen a handful of times. The rearrangement joins TRBV23-1 to TRBJ2-4, with 9 bases matching TRBD2. TRBV23-1 is an open reading frame whose function is uncertain. This CDR3 region has 16 residues. V was clipped by 9 bases and J by 8 bases; unmatched bases: 17. The CDR3 here is CARPTEVLAGRHIQYF. CDR3 coding DNA: TGCGCCAGACCGACGGAGGTACTAGCGGGTCGCCACATTCAGTACTTC.

This clonotype was counted ten times or more. This chain connects TRBV7-9 to TRBJ2-3; D might be TRBD1 (7 bases). Germline CDR1 reads SEHNR; CDR2 reads FQNEAQ (reference sequence). Trimming removed 5 bases from V and 1 base from J, with 16 bases in between. CDR3 length: 16 residues. Here the CDR3 DNA reads TGTGCCAGCAGCCCACGACAGGGCGGGGGCACAGATACGCAGTATTTT. Encoded protein: CASSPRQGGGTDTQYF.

This clonotype was counted ten times or more. The chain links TRBV25-1 to TRBJ2-3; maybe TRBD1 (6 bases). Germline CDR1 is MGHDK and CDR2 is SYGVNS. V was clipped by 1 base and J by 2 bases, with 7 bases between them. The CDR3 is 14 residues long. CDR3 DNA: TGTGCCAGCAGTGAATGGGACACCACAGATACGCAGTATTTT. This codes for CASSEWDTTDTQYF.

This clonotype was detected only a few times. This chain connects TRBV9 to TRBJ2-5; 8 nucleotides line up with TRBD1. This CDR3 is 17 amino acids long. V trimming: 3 bases; J trimming: 2 bases; junction bases outside the gene matches: 12. Germline CDR1 reads SGDLS; CDR2 reads YYNGEE. The CDR3 spells CASSASTGVVAQETQYF. The DNA for the CDR3 is TGTGCCAGCAGCGCCTCGACAGGGGTTGTCGCGCAAGAGACCCAGTACTTC.

This clonotype was seen just once. The rearrangement uses TRBV4-3 and TRBJ2-7; maybe TRBD1 (6 bases). The CDR3 has 16 residues. The V gene lost 0 bases and the J gene lost 3 bases, with 15 bases spanning the gap. The V gene's germline CDR1 is LGHNA and CDR2 YSLEER. This chain's CDR3 is CASSQDPQGRVYEQYF. For the CDR3, the DNA is TGCGCCAGCAGCCAAGATCCACAGGGAAGGGTCTACGAGCAGTACTTC.

This clonotype was counted many times. This chain joins TRBV12-3 or TRBV12-4 and TRBJ2-1; a weak D match, TRBD2 (6 bases). The CDR3 runs 14 residues. The V end was cut by 3 bases, the J end by 6 bases, with 12 bases between. The CDR3 sequence: CASSFGGTLNEQFF. In DNA form, the CDR3 reads TGTGCCAGCAGTTTTGGCGGGACCCTCAATGAGCAGTTCTTC.

The chain links TRBV19 to TRBJ2-3; D call uncertain. Germline CDR1 is LNHDA and CDR2 is SQIVND (reference sequence). CDR3 size: 15 residues. V lost 3 bases and J lost 4, with 14 bases in between. The CDR3: CASSIGYPNPDTQYF. DNA of the CDR3: TGTGCCAGTAGTATCGGCTACCCCAACCCAGATACGCAGTATTTT.

This clonotype was observed many times. The V and J genes are TRBV12-3 or TRBV12-4 and TRBJ1-2, with TRBD1 matching 12 bases. CDR3 length: 15 amino acids. The trim removed 5 bases at V and 4 bases at J, leaving 5 bases unmatched. The CDR3 loop reads CASSGGTGGRYGYTF. DNA for the CDR3: TGTGCCAGCAGTGGCGGGACAGGGGGCCGCTATGGCTACACCTTC.

This clonotype has a count of ten or more. The genes are TRBV2 and TRBJ2-3; D is ambiguous. Germline CDR1 and CDR2: SNHLY and FYNNEI. Trimming pared 6 bases from V and 2 bases from J, leaving 12 bases between. The CDR3 is 14 amino acids. The CDR3 DNA follows: TGTGCCAGCAGAGGCGGTACAAACACAGATACGCAGTATTTT. The encoded protein is CASRGGTNTDTQYF.

To note about this clonotype: A much larger clone differs by one base, so this may be a read error. The V gene is TRBV2, the J gene TRBJ1-5; TRBD1 aligns across 8 bases. The CDR3 totals 15 residues. Germline loops: CDR1 SNHLY, CDR2 FYNNEI. The CDR3 DNA reads as TGTGCCGGCAGGGAAAGGACAGGGACAGATCAGCCCCAGCATTTT. Encoded protein: CAGRERTGTDQPQHF.

The chain combines TRBV5-6 with TRBJ2-5, with a possible D match to TRBD2 (5 bases). The V and J ends lost 3 bases and 0 bases respectively, with 9 bases between them. The CDR3 has 14 amino acids. CDR1 is SGHDT and CDR2 is YYEEEE in the germline V gene. CDR3 in amino acids: CASSYLSDQETQYF. The CDR3 DNA is TGTGCCAGCAGCTACCTTAGCGACCAAGAGACCCAGTACTTC.